This is a list of T cell receptor beta chains from one sample in a study of blood T cell repertoires in COVID-19. Using immunoSEQ multiplex PCR, the repertoire was profiled, and TCRdb retains in-frame clones only, with some absent. This sample has 71,000 or so clones, with 85% to 90% found just once. Sequencing used peripheral blood. The receptors originated from a man between 50 and 59 years old with active COVID-19. CDR3s include the opening cysteine and the closing phenylalanine or tryptophan. The order of the fields is CDR3 DNA, CDR3 protein, clone size, V gene, D gene, J gene. A D gene is named only where the DNA matches it firmly. Clone size is shown for a subset of rows, as once, few, many or a class of expanded clone.

CDR3nt: TGTGCCAGCAGGACAGGTCATACCGGGGAGCTGTTTTTT
CDR3aa: CASRTGHTGELFF
abundance: NA
v_gene: TRBV7-2
d_gene: NA
j_gene: TRBJ2-2

CDR3nt: TGTGCCAGCAGCCCACGAGGGGGAGACACTGAAGCTTTCTTT
CDR3aa: CASSPRGGDTEAFF
abundance: NA
v_gene: TRBV6-5
d_gene: NA
j_gene: TRBJ1-1

CDR3nt: TGTGCCAGCAGCCAAGCGGGGCAGGGGACTATGAACACTGAAGCTTTCTTT
CDR3aa: CASSQAGQGTMNTEAFF
abundance: NA
v_gene: TRBV21-1
d_gene: NA
j_gene: TRBJ1-1

CDR3nt: TGTGCCAGCAGTTTACTCGGCACAGATACGCAGTATTTT
CDR3aa: CASSLLGTDTQYF
abundance: NA
v_gene: TRBV27
d_gene: NA
j_gene: TRBJ2-3

CDR3nt: TGTGCCAGCACTTTTAGTCTAGCGGGAGTTATCGGGGAGCTGTTTTTT
CDR3aa: CASTFSLAGVIGELFF
abundance: NA
v_gene: TRBV5-4
d_gene: TRBD2
j_gene: TRBJ2-2

CDR3nt: TGTGCAAGTCGCTTAGAACAGCACGGTAGAAGCCCCTACGAGCAGTACTTC
CDR3aa: CASRLEQHGRSPYEQYF
abundance: NA
v_gene: TRBV12-2
d_gene: NA
j_gene: TRBJ2-7

CDR3nt: TGCGCCAGCAGCTCGTATAGCGGGGGCCTAACAGATACGCAGTATTTT
CDR3aa: CASSSYSGGLTDTQYF
abundance: NA
v_gene: TRBV5-1
d_gene: TRBD2
j_gene: TRBJ2-3

CDR3nt: TGTGCCAGCAGCTTGGGGCCGAGTCCCATTCAGTACTTC
CDR3aa: CASSLGPSPIQYF
abundance: NA
v_gene: TRBV7-2
d_gene: NA
j_gene: TRBJ2-4

CDR3nt: TGTGCCAGCAGTTACGTCAGCAGGTCCGCAGATACGCAGTATTTT
CDR3aa: CASSYVSRSADTQYF
abundance: NA
v_gene: TRBV6-2/TRBV6-3
d_gene: NA
j_gene: TRBJ2-3

CDR3nt: TGTGCCAGTAGTATGCGGGATCAGCCCCAGCATTTT
CDR3aa: CASSMRDQPQHF
abundance: NA
v_gene: TRBV19
d_gene: NA
j_gene: TRBJ1-5

CDR3nt: TGCGCCAGCAGCCCAGGCACCGGGGAGCTGTTTTTT
CDR3aa: CASSPGTGELFF
abundance: few
v_gene: TRBV4-1
d_gene: NA
j_gene: TRBJ2-2

CDR3nt: TGCGCCAGCAGCCAAGGACTAGCGGGGTTCACCGGGGAGCTGTTTTTT
CDR3aa: CASSQGLAGFTGELFF
abundance: NA
v_gene: TRBV4-1
d_gene: TRBD2
j_gene: TRBJ2-2

CDR3nt: TGTGCCACCAGGGGACTAGCGGGAGATACGCAGTATTTT
CDR3aa: CATRGLAGDTQYF
abundance: NA
v_gene: TRBV24-1
d_gene: TRBD2
j_gene: TRBJ2-3

CDR3nt: TGTGCCAGCAGTTTCCGGGACAGGGCCAATCAGCCCCAGCATTTT
CDR3aa: CASSFRDRANQPQHF
abundance: NA
v_gene: TRBV28
d_gene: TRBD1
j_gene: TRBJ1-5

CDR3nt: TGTGCCAGCAGCCATTATGGTAGCGGGAGGACTAGCACAGATACGCAGTATTTT
CDR3aa: CASSHYGSGRTSTDTQYF
abundance: NA
v_gene: TRBV3-1/TRBV3-2
d_gene: TRBD2
j_gene: TRBJ2-3